This entry features one T cell receptor (beta chain) sequence. Using immunoSEQ multiplex PCR, the repertoire was profiled, and TCRdb retains in-frame clones only, with some absent. The sample lists roughly 220,000 clones; around 87% were seen once. The data derive from a study of blood T cell repertoires in COVID-19. The overall study: PBMCs, B-cell-depleted T cells, or T cells were the source of the cDNA or gDNA that made up the material.

Trimming stripped 0 bases from V and 6 bases from J, with 18 bases between. CDR1 is LGHDT, CDR2 YNNKEL, per germline (reference sequence). CDR3 size: 16 residues. This clonotype was obtained from a woman aged 18-29 years in a cohort exposed to, infected with or recovered from COVID-19 (not recorded which). Sequencing was done on a sample of PBMCs or T cells enriched from blood (not recorded which). This chain joins TRBV3-1 (or the pseudogene TRBV3-2) and TRBJ2-7; the D is unclear. The CDR3 nucleotides read TGTGCCAGCAGCCAAGAACCCCTCCTCAGATCGGGCGAGCAGTACTTC. Amino acid sequence: CASSQEPLLRSGEQYF.